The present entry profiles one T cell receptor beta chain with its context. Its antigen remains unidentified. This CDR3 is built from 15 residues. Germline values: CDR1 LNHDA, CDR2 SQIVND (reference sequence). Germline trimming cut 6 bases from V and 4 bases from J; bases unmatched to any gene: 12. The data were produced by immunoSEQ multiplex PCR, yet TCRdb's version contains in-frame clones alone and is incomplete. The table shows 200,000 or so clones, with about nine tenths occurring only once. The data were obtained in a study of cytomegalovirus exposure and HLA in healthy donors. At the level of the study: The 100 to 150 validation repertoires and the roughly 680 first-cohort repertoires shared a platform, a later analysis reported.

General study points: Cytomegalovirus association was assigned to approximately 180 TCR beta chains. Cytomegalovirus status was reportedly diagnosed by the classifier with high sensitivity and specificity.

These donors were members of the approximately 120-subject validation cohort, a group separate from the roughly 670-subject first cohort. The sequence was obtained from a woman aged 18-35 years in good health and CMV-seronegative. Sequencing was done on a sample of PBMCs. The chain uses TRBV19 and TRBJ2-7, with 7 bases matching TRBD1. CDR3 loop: CASSRFFTGVYEQYF. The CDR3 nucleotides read TGTGCCAGTAGCCGTTTTTTCACAGGGGTTTACGAGCAGTACTTC. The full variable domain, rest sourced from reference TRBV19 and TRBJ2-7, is DGGITQSPKYLFRKEGQNVTLSCEQNLNHDAMYWYRQDPGQGLRLIYYSQIVNDFQKGDIAEGYSVSREKKESFPLTVTSAQKNPTAFYLCASSRFFTGVYEQYFGPGTRLTVT.